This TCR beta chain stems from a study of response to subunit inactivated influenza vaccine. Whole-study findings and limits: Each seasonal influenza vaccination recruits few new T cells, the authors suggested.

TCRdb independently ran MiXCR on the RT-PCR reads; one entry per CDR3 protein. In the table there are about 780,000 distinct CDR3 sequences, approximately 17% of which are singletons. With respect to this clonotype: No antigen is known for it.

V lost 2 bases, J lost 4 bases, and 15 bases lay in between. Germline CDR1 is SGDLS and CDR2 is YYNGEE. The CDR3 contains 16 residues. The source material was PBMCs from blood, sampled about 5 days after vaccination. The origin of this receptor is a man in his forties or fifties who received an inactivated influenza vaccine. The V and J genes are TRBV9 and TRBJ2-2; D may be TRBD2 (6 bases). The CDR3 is CASSVMGRGGTGELFF. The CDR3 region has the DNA TGTGCCAGCAGCGTCATGGGAAGGGGAGGCACCGGGGAGCTGTTTTTT. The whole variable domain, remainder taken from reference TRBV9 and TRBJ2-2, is DSGVTQTPKHLITATGQRVTLRCSPRSGDLSVYWYQQSLDQGLQFLIQYYNGEERAKGNILERFSAQQFPDLHSELNLSSLELGDSALYFCASSVMGRGGTGELFFGEGSRLTVL.